Presented here are 32 T cell receptor beta chains from one specimen sequenced in a study of early T cells in non-severe SARS-CoV-2 infection. TCRdb called the 5' RACE reads again in MiXCR, with one record for every CDR3 protein. The table includes about 64,000 distinct CDR3 sequences, 4% to 5.5% detected once. Sample: whole blood. These receptors were taken from an adult who was a healthcare worker with PCR-confirmed SARS-CoV-2 infection or an uninfected control (not recorded which).

This clonotype was detected many times. The V and J genes are TRBV20-1 and TRBJ2-1; D gene unclear. V was shortened by 6 bases and J by 0 bases, with 9 bases between the two germline ends. The V gene's germline CDR1 is DFQATT and CDR2 SNEGSKA (reference sequence). The CDR3 consists of 13 residues. In nucleotides, the CDR3 is TGCAGTGCCCCAATTGTCTCCTACAATGAGCAGTTCTTC. This codes for CSAPIVSYNEQFF.

This clonotype came up many times. V is TRBV29-1 and J is TRBJ2-5, with a weak D call TRBD2 (6 bases). The germline CDR1 and CDR2 sequences are SQVTM and ANQGSEA. The length of the CDR3 is 14 residues. Trimming stripped 2 bases from V and 1 base from J, with 11 bases between. The CDR3 reads CSVEPPSAQETQYF. In DNA form, the CDR3 reads TGCAGCGTTGAACCCCCTAGCGCCCAAGAGACCCAGTACTTC.

This clonotype has only a few counts. The chain links TRBV5-8 to TRBJ1-5; possible D gene TRBD1, 5 bases. With 4 bases removed from V and 2 bases from J, the gap between germline ends came to 13 bases. From germline, CDR1 is SGHTS and CDR2 YDEGEE. The length of the CDR3 is 15 residues. DNA for the CDR3: TGTGCCAGCAGCCGCAGGGCGTGGGGCAATCAGCCCCAGCATTTT. Translation: CASSRRAWGNQPQHF.

The CDR3 sequence: CASSQNGPNQPQHF. The CDR3 DNA is TGTGCCAGCAGCCAGAACGGTCCCAATCAGCCCCAGCATTTT. The gene calls are TRBV3-1 and TRBJ1-5, with D unresolved. V was clipped by 3 bases and J by 3 bases, with 9 bases between them. The length of the CDR3 is 14 residues. Germline CDR1 is LGHDT and CDR2 is YNNKEL (reference sequence).

The chain couples TRBV10-3 to TRBJ2-2, with D possibly being TRBD1 (5 bases). The V end was cut by 4 bases, the J end by 5 bases, with 8 bases between. The CDR3 totals 13 residues. Looked up from germline, CDR1 is ENHRY and CDR2 is SYGVKD. The CDR3 protein is CAISGRETGELFF. In nucleotides, the CDR3 is TGTGCCATCAGTGGCAGGGAAACCGGGGAGCTGTTTTTT.

This clonotype occurred many times. The gene calls are TRBV9 and TRBJ2-3, with 12 bases aligning to TRBD2. V dropped 4 bases and J dropped 5; count of bases not matched to a gene: 5. The CDR3 is 15 residues long. Germline assignment: CDR1 SGDLS and CDR2 YYNGEE. The DNA for the CDR3 is TGTGCCAGCAGCCTAGCGGGAGGGCCATTAGATACGCAGTATTTT. Protein sequence: CASSLAGGPLDTQYF.

This clonotype occurred a few times. The rearrangement uses TRBV10-3 and TRBJ2-6; D ambiguous. The CDR3 consists of 19 residues. Trimming removed 0 bases at V and 1 base at J, with 16 bases between. CDR1 is ENHRY and CDR2 is SYGVKD in the germline V gene. The CDR3 sequence is CAISESASSGISGANVLTF. The CDR3 region has the DNA TGTGCCATCAGTGAGTCGGCCAGTTCGGGTATATCTGGGGCCAACGTCCTGACTTTC.

Many counts were recorded for this clonotype. The rearrangement uses TRBV5-8 and TRBJ2-7, with D perhaps TRBD1 (6 bases). V lost 7 bases to trimming and J lost 2 bases, with 10 bases between them. This CDR3 has 12 amino acids. In germline, CDR1 is SGHTS, CDR2 YDEGEE. The CDR3 DNA sequence: TGTGCCAGCGGACAGACCACCTACGAGCAGTACTTC. This gives the protein CASGQTTYEQYF.

The V and J genes are TRBV7-2 and TRBJ1-5; TRBD1 is a possible D gene (6 bases). Per the germline V gene, CDR1 is SGHTA and CDR2 is FQGNSA. V was cut by 1 base and J by 6 bases, with 13 bases left in between. CDR3 length: 15 residues. The CDR3 is CASSLGEQGFQPQHF. The DNA for the CDR3 is TGTGCCAGCAGCTTAGGGGAACAGGGATTTCAGCCCCAGCATTTT.

This clonotype has ten or more counts. The gene calls are TRBV18 and TRBJ2-1; TRBD2 agrees at 13 bases. Trimming at V came to 2 bases and at J to 0 bases, leaving 4 bases not matched to a gene. The CDR3 runs to 18 residues. Germline CDR1 KGHSH, CDR2 LQKENI. The chain's CDR3 is CASSPGTSGVSSYNEQFF. In DNA form, the CDR3 reads TGTGCCAGCTCACCAGGGACTAGCGGGGTTAGCTCCTACAATGAGCAGTTCTTC.

The rearrangement joins TRBV25-1 to TRBJ2-2, with 8 bases aligning to TRBD1. Germline V lookup: CDR1 MGHDK, CDR2 SYGVNS. The CDR3 has 15 residues. Trimming removed 2 bases from V and 4 bases from J; junction bases left unmatched: 3. The DNA for the CDR3 is TGTGCCAGCAGTGAACAGGGGGCCCCCACCGGGGAGCTGTTTTTT. Encoded protein: CASSEQGAPTGELFF.

The chain carries TRBV9 and TRBJ2-3, with D uncertain. With 4 bases removed from V and 2 bases from J, the gap between germline ends came to 8 bases. This CDR3 region has 13 residues. Germline assignment: CDR1 SGDLS and CDR2 YYNGEE. The CDR3 reads CASSIHITDTQYF. In DNA form, the CDR3 reads TGTGCCAGCAGCATACACATCACAGATACGCAGTATTTT.

This clonotype has at least ten counts. This chain uses TRBV3-1 with TRBJ2-6; no reliable D call. The germline V gene has CDR1 LGHDT and CDR2 YNNKEL (reference sequence). The CDR3 covers 14 residues. V was cut by 5 bases and J by 0 bases, with 5 bases left in between. The CDR3 DNA is TGTGCCAGCAGCGAGAGCTCTGGGGCCAACGTCCTGACTTTC. Its protein is CASSESSGANVLTF.

This clonotype has more than one count but fewer than ten. The rearrangement joins TRBV5-8 to TRBJ2-3, with D maybe TRBD2 (5 bases). V was pared by 0 bases and J by 10 bases, with 9 bases between. This CDR3 contains 12 residues. Germline loops: CDR1 SGHTS, CDR2 YDEGEE. As DNA, the CDR3 is TGTGCCAGCAGCTTGGGGTGGGGAGCGCAGTATTTT. It is translated as CASSLGWGAQYF.

This sequence joins TRBV15 and TRBJ2-7; D is perhaps TRBD1 (5 bases). The CDR3 runs to 14 residues. Germline lookup yields CDR1 LNHNV and CDR2 YYDKDF (reference sequence). Trimming removed 0 bases at V and 5 bases at J, with 11 bases between. This chain's CDR3 is CATSRDPLRDEQYF. The DNA of the CDR3 is TGTGCCACCAGCAGAGATCCCCTCAGGGACGAGCAGTACTTC.

V is TRBV5-4 and J is TRBJ1-5, with D tentatively TRBD1 (5 bases). Germline assignment: CDR1 SGHNT and CDR2 YYREEE (reference sequence). There are 15 residues in the CDR3. With 2 bases removed from V and 4 bases from J, the gap between germline ends came to 13 bases. CDR3 sequence reads: CASSLGRGENQPQHF. CDR3 sequence (DNA): TGTGCCAGCAGCTTAGGCCGAGGGGAAAATCAGCCCCAGCATTTT.

This clonotype was counted a few times. The rearrangement links TRBV20-1 to TRBJ2-5; 13 nucleotides line up with TRBD2. The J segment lost 5 bases and the V segment lost 4 bases, leaving 13 bases of the junction unmatched. This CDR3 contains 17 residues. Germline assignment: CDR1 DFQATT and CDR2 SNEGSKA (reference sequence). CDR3 coding DNA: TGCAGTGCTACATGGACTAGCGGGAGTCTGTTAAGGGAGACCCAGTACTTC. The encoded protein is CSATWTSGSLLRETQYF.

This clonotype was recorded many times. The rearrangement links TRBV15 to TRBJ1-2; D gene uncertain. The germline gives CDR1 LNHNV, CDR2 YYDKDF (reference sequence). The ends were cut back, 3 bases at V and 7 bases at J, with 9 bases in the middle. The CDR3 consists of 12 residues. In DNA form, the CDR3 reads TGTGCCACCAGCAGCCCCTCGGGTGGCTACACCTTC. Translated: CATSSPSGGYTF.

Details on this clonotype: This could be a read error, since a much larger clone is one nucleotide away. The chain employs TRBV4-1 and TRBJ1-2, with a possible D match to TRBD1 (5 bases). The CDR3 runs to 15 residues. Germline CDR1 reads MGHRA; CDR2 reads YSYEKL. V lost 3 bases and J lost 6, with 17 bases in between. The CDR3 here is CASSQGGHGIDGYTF. As DNA, the CDR3 is TGCGCCAGCAGCCAGGGAGGACACGGAATAGATGGCTACACCTTC.

This clonotype was counted ten times or more. This chain links TRBV6-1 with TRBJ2-4; TRBD2 might be the D (5 bases). The germline CDR1 and CDR2 sequences are MNHNS and SASEGT. This CDR3 comprises 14 residues. The V and J ends lost 2 bases and 9 bases respectively, with 14 bases between them. This chain's CDR3 is CASSESDTRVIQYF. The CDR3 DNA reads TGTGCCAGCAGTGAAAGTGACACTAGAGTCATTCAGTACTTC.

The chain joins TRBV12-3 or TRBV12-4 to TRBJ1-6, with 7 bases identical to TRBD1. The CDR3 runs to 17 residues. Unmatched junction bases numbered 19, after V lost 7 bases and J lost 10 bases. CDR3 DNA: TGTGCCAGCATCGAGGGACAGCCGCAGGAGAGCAGCTCACCCCTCCACTTT. Its protein is CASIEGQPQESSSPLHF.

The sample holds many counts of this clonotype. The chain joins TRBV29-1 to TRBJ2-7; the D is unclear. The V end was cut by 0 bases, the J end by 2 bases, with 8 bases between. Germline assignment: CDR1 SQVTM and CDR2 ANQGSEA. The CDR3 consists of 13 residues. For the CDR3, the DNA is TGCAGCGTTGAAGACCCAATGGCCTACGAGCAGTACTTC. Its translation is CSVEDPMAYEQYF.

In the case of this clonotype: One base away lies a much larger clone, so this may be a sequencing read error. This chain connects TRBV6-5 to TRBJ2-1, with 8 nucleotides matching TRBD1. With V trimmed by 5 bases and J by 6 bases, 9 bases remained unmatched. Germline V gene sequence: CDR1 MNHEY, CDR2 SVGAGI. This CDR3 has 15 residues. Here the CDR3 DNA reads TGTGCCAGCAGTGCCCGGGACAGGATAGGCAATGAGCAGTTCTTC. It specifies CASSARDRIGNEQFF.

There are many counts of this clonotype. The chain employs TRBV11-2 and TRBJ2-1, with no clear D. The CDR3 runs 17 residues. The germline CDR1 and CDR2 sequences are SGHAT and FQNNGV. V dropped 6 bases and J dropped 4 bases, with 22 bases sitting between them. The CDR3 here is CASRQPFLGRQYNEQFF. The CDR3 nucleotides read TGTGCCAGCAGGCAACCCTTTTTGGGCAGGCAGTACAATGAGCAGTTCTTC. The entire variable domain, with the rest obtained from reference TRBV11-2 and TRBJ2-1, is as follows: EAGVAQSPRYKIIEKRQSVAFWCNPISGHATLYWYQQILGQGPKLLIQFQNNGVVDDSQLPKDRFSAERLKGVDSTLKIQPAKLEDSAVYLCASRQPFLGRQYNEQFFGPGTRLTVL.

In this sample, this clonotype turned up a few times. This chain uses TRBV2 with TRBJ1-4, with 7 positions matching TRBD1. The length of the CDR3 is 15 residues. Trimming removed 6 bases from V and 0 bases from J; junction bases left unmatched: 4. Germline CDR1 reads SNHLY; CDR2 reads FYNNEI. The CDR3 sequence is CASRGGGPTNEKLFF. For the CDR3, the DNA is TGTGCCAGCAGGGGAGGGGGCCCAACTAATGAAAAACTGTTTTTT.

This clonotype was found once. The chain joins TRBV3-1 to TRBJ2-5; no clear D gene. V was shortened by 3 bases and J by 4 bases, with 3 bases between the two germline ends. The V gene's germline CDR1 is LGHDT and CDR2 YNNKEL (reference sequence). CDR3 length: 11 amino acids. The CDR3 region has the DNA TGTGCCAGCAGCCATGTAGAGACCCAGTACTTC. It translates to CASSHVETQYF.

This clonotype was counted at least ten times. The genes are TRBV27 and TRBJ1-1; 7 nucleotides agree with TRBD1. Trimming removed 6 bases from V and 7 bases from J; junction bases left unmatched: 20. Germline loops: CDR1 MNHEY, CDR2 SMNVEV (reference sequence). The CDR3 length is 17 residues. CDR3 in amino acids: CASSSAPMRGPPLEAFF. CDR3 coding DNA: TGTGCCAGCAGCTCGGCCCCAATGAGGGGGCCTCCCCTTGAAGCTTTCTTT.

The sample holds many counts of this clonotype. This chain uses TRBV20-1 with TRBJ2-3, with a possible D match to TRBD2 (5 bases). Deletions cut 5 bases from V and 9 bases from J, with 15 bases between. Germline V gives CDR1 DFQATT, CDR2 SNEGSKA (reference sequence). The CDR3 contains 12 residues. The CDR3 spells CSAPEMGDTQYF. The DNA of the CDR3 is TGCAGTGCTCCCGAAATGGGAGACACGCAGTATTTT.

This clonotype was seen repeatedly, ten times or more. V usage is TRBV27 and J usage is TRBJ2-2; D is tentatively TRBD1 or TRBD2 (6 bases each). V was clipped by 2 bases and J by 4 bases, with 14 bases between them. The CDR3 length is 16 residues. The germline CDR1 and CDR2 sequences are MNHEY and SMNVEV (reference sequence). This chain's CDR3 is CASSLKPGAGTGELFF. As DNA, the CDR3 is TGTGCCAGCAGTTTAAAACCGGGGGCGGGCACCGGGGAGCTGTTTTTT.

This clonotype has just a few counts. V is TRBV24-1 and J is TRBJ2-7, with D maybe TRBD1 (7 bases). Trimming removed 4 bases at V and 4 bases at J, with 13 bases between. This CDR3 has 14 amino acids. Germline V CDR1 and CDR2: KGHDR, SFDVKD. In nucleotides, the CDR3 is TGTGCCACCAGTGACGCGGGACAGTTATACGAGCAGTACTTC. Residues: CATSDAGQLYEQYF.

Ten or more counts support this clonotype. The genes are TRBV29-1 and TRBJ2-1, with 7 positions matching TRBD1. The CDR3 is made up of 14 amino acids. In germline, CDR1 is SQVTM, CDR2 ANQGSEA. V lost 5 bases, J lost 5 bases, and 9 bases stayed unmatched. The CDR3 loop reads CSVHPQGFNNEQFF. The DNA of the CDR3 is TGCAGCGTTCACCCACAGGGGTTTAACAATGAGCAGTTCTTC.

This clonotype was counted many times. The rearrangement uses TRBV19 and TRBJ2-1; D is possibly TRBD1 (6 bases). CDR1 is LNHDA, CDR2 SQIVND, per germline (reference sequence). The germline V and J ends were trimmed by 5 bases and 8 bases, with 22 bases remaining between them. This CDR3 is built from 16 residues. The CDR3 region has the DNA TGTGCCAGTAGTCCACGCTACAGGGTTAACGCAGATGAGCAGTTCTTC. This codes for CASSPRYRVNADEQFF.